Shown below are 6 T cell receptor beta chains from a single sample sequenced in a study of PD-1 blockade in classical Hodgkin lymphoma. TCRdb keeps only in-frame clones here, not all; method: immunoSEQ multiplex PCR. The sample has some 65,000 clones, roughly two thirds seen once. Relapses following autologous stem cell transplantation were seen in all patients, with brentuximab vedotin exposure varying. The starting material was peripheral blood mononuclear cells (PBMCs), obtained before the second cycle of nivolumab. These receptors originate from a human donor with classical Hodgkin lymphoma.

This clone was detected a few times. The J gene is TRBJ1-5, the V gene TRBV5-1; D possibly corresponds to TRBD1 (5 bases). This CDR3 is 15 amino acids long. The V gene lost 0 bases and the J gene lost 7 bases, with 14 bases spanning the gap. Germline V lookup: CDR1 SGHRS, CDR2 YFSETQ. The DNA of the CDR3 is TGCGCCAGCAGCTTGGATGGGGGGACGGGGCAGCCCCAGCATTTT. Encoded protein: CASSLDGGTGQPQHF.

The J gene is TRBJ2-7, the V gene TRBV6-6, with D unresolved. The CDR3 is made up of 13 amino acids. Deletions cut 6 bases from V and 2 bases from J, with 11 bases between. CDR1 is MNHNY and CDR2 is SVGAGI in the germline V gene (reference sequence). CDR3 loop: CASSEPPTYEQYF. The CDR3 nucleotides are TGTGCCAGCAGCGAACCCCCGACCTACGAGCAGTACTTC.

For the CDR3, the DNA is TGCGCCAGCACGGCCAGGACTAGCACAGATACGCAGTATTTT. This translates into CASTARTSTDTQYF. This chain joins TRBV10-2 and TRBJ2-3, with D possibly being TRBD2 (5 bases). The CDR3 contains 14 residues. Trimming shortened V by 7 bases and J by 0 bases, and 11 bases separated the two germline ends. Per germline, CDR1 WSHSY and CDR2 SAAADI.

This clone was seen only once. This chain joins TRBV6-1 and TRBJ2-5, with D possibly TRBD2 on 5 matching bases. V lost 5 bases and J lost 5, with 15 bases in between. Germline CDR1 is MNHNS and CDR2 is SASEGT. The CDR3 is 14 residues long. CDR3 nucleotides: TGTGCCAGCAGTAGAGGGTGGGCCTCGGAGACCCAGTACTTC. Encoded protein: CASSRGWASETQYF.

CDR3 DNA sequence: TGTGCCAGCAGCGAGACAGGGAGCTCCTACAATGAGCAGTTCTTC. It is translated as CASSETGSSYNEQFF. The chain carries TRBV9 and TRBJ2-7; 7 positions match TRBD1. Judging by the DNA end, TRBJ2-1 fits better; the J call may be wrong. This CDR3 contains 15 residues. Germline-derived CDR1 and CDR2 are SGDLS and YYNGEE.

The J gene is TRBJ2-2, the V gene TRBV19; 10 nucleotides match TRBD2. CDR1 is LNHDA and CDR2 is SQIVND in the germline V gene (reference sequence). The CDR3 extends over 18 amino acids. With 3 bases clipped from V and 4 bases from J, the junction kept 11 bases outside the gene matches. CDR3 amino acids: CASSMGVAGGRGTGELFF. CDR3 DNA sequence: TGTGCCAGTAGTATGGGGGTAGCGGGAGGACGGGGCACCGGGGAGCTGTTTTTT.